The 16 T cell receptor beta chains below were found in one sample sequenced in a study of cytomegalovirus exposure and HLA in healthy donors. Researchers ran the PCR with 60 Vbeta and 13 Jbeta primers. Assay used: immunoSEQ multiplex PCR; TCRdb lists only in-frame clones, some missing. The sample has about 110,000 clones, about 70% seen once; the top ten hold roughly 6%. Sequencing input: PBMCs. The receptor set was obtained from a woman between 45 and 60 years old in good health and CMV-seropositive.

CDR3 coding DNA: TGTGCCAGCAGCTTAGCGGGTCGGGGAAGTGACGAGCAGTACTTC. Translating it yields CASSLAGRGSDEQYF. This chain links TRBV7-2 with TRBJ2-7; D might be TRBD2 (5 bases). Trimming took off 0 bases at V and 5 bases at J, with 14 bases between the two ends. The CDR3 length is 15 residues. The germline V gene has CDR1 SGHTA and CDR2 FQGNSA.

J is TRBJ2-3 and V is TRBV7-3, with D possibly matching TRBD1 (6 bases). The length of the CDR3 is 15 residues. V shed 5 bases and J shed 0 bases, with 12 bases lying between them. Germline-derived CDR1 and CDR2 are SGHTA and FQGTGA. DNA of the CDR3: TGTGCCAGCAGCCCGCGGACAGCGAGCACAGATACGCAGTATTTT. Protein sequence: CASSPRTASTDTQYF.

This clone was seen more than once but under ten times. The chain carries TRBV18 and TRBJ2-7; 11 bases match TRBD1. The germline V gene has CDR1 KGHSH and CDR2 LQKENI. Losses at the gene ends were 3 bases for V and 5 bases for J; bases not matched to a gene: 6. This CDR3 has 15 amino acids. The CDR3 loop reads CASSPRQGQGDEQYF. CDR3 bases: TGTGCCAGCTCACCCCGTCAGGGACAGGGGGACGAGCAGTACTTC.

The chain combines TRBV5-1 with TRBJ1-1; D unresolved. In germline, CDR1 is SGHRS, CDR2 YFSETQ. The CDR3 extends over 13 amino acids. Trimming pared 7 bases from V and 2 bases from J, leaving 12 bases between. The CDR3 is CASGFRGNTEAFF. The CDR3 region has the DNA TGCGCCAGCGGGTTTCGCGGCAACACTGAAGCTTTCTTT.

This rearrangement joins TRBV6-5 to TRBJ2-5, with D possibly being TRBD2 (6 bases). This CDR3 contains 16 residues. Trimming took off 1 base at V and 4 bases at J, with 16 bases between the two ends. Germline CDR1 is MNHEY and CDR2 is SVGAGI. The CDR3, as DNA: TGTGCCAGCAGTTACTTGCCTAGCGATAAACTAGAGACCCAGTACTTC. Protein sequence: CASSYLPSDKLETQYF.

This clone was found once. The chain uses TRBV5-6 and TRBJ2-5; TRBD1 matches 9 bases. Germline V gene data show CDR1 as SGHDT and CDR2 as YYEEEE. CDR3 length equals 15 residues. The ends lost 2 bases at V and 1 base at J; junction bases unmatched: 3. The CDR3, as DNA: TGTGCCAGCAGCTTAGGGACAGGGCTCCAAGAGACCCAGTACTTC. Encoded protein: CASSLGTGLQETQYF. The whole variable domain, filled in from reference TRBV5-6 and TRBJ2-5, reads DAGVTQSPTHLIKTRGQQVTLRCSPKSGHDTVSWYQQALGQGPQFIFQYYEEEERQRGNFPDRFSGHQFPNYSSELNVNALLLGDSALYLCASSLGTGLQETQYFGPGTRLLVL.

V and J are TRBV15 and TRBJ1-3; D is unclear. The V gene's germline CDR1 is LNHNV and CDR2 YYDKDF (reference sequence). This CDR3 is 17 amino acids long. V was clipped by 3 bases and J by 0 bases, with 15 bases between them. This CDR3 is CATSRRPIRGSGNTIYF. In DNA form, the CDR3 reads TGTGCCACCAGCAGGCGACCGATTCGAGGCTCTGGAAACACCATATATTTT.

The chain combines TRBV5-6 with TRBJ2-2, with 9 bases aligning to TRBD1. Germline trimming cut 0 bases from V and 3 bases from J; bases unmatched to any gene: 9. The CDR3 runs to 18 residues. The V gene's germline CDR1 is SGHDT and CDR2 YYEEEE. CDR3 coding DNA: TGTGCCAGCAGCTTGGACGGGACAGGGAGCGTGGACACCGGGGAGCTGTTTTTT. Encoded protein: CASSLDGTGSVDTGELFF.

This chain connects TRBV18 to TRBJ1-5, with D possibly TRBD1 on 5 matching bases. The V end was cut by 3 bases, the J end by 4 bases, with 7 bases between. Germline V gene data show CDR1 as KGHSH and CDR2 as LQKENI. This CDR3 comprises 13 residues. Here the CDR3 reads CASSPDRNQPQHF. The CDR3 region has the DNA TGTGCCAGCTCACCCGACAGAAATCAGCCCCAGCATTTT.

This clone was detected once. V and J are TRBV28 and TRBJ2-3; 7 bases fit TRBD1. Germline lookup yields CDR1 MDHEN and CDR2 SYDVKM. The CDR3 is 15 residues long. J gave up 2 bases and V 8 bases, and 10 bases lay outside the gene matches. The CDR3: CASFSAGGFTDTQYF. CDR3 in DNA: TGTGCCAGCTTTTCGGCAGGGGGATTCACAGATACGCAGTATTTT.

The chain uses TRBV28 and TRBJ1-2, with D tentatively TRBD1 (5 bases). The V end was cut by 6 bases, the J end by 2 bases, with 13 bases between. Per germline, CDR1 MDHEN and CDR2 SYDVKM. This CDR3 is 14 amino acids long. CDR3 residues: CASRFPGGNYGYTF. CDR3 sequence (DNA): TGTGCCAGCAGATTTCCCGGGGGGAACTATGGCTACACCTTC.

J is TRBJ2-1 and V is TRBV27; no firm D call. Trimming pared 0 bases from V and 6 bases from J, leaving 15 bases between. Germline values: CDR1 MNHEY, CDR2 SMNVEV (reference sequence). The CDR3 spans 16 residues. This CDR3 reads CASSLSPGYYGNEQFF. CDR3 nucleotide sequence: TGTGCCAGCAGTTTATCTCCCGGGTACTACGGCAATGAGCAGTTCTTC.

The J gene is TRBJ1-1, the V gene TRBV28; possibly TRBD1 for D (6 bases). This CDR3 comprises 16 residues. Germline V lookup: CDR1 MDHEN, CDR2 SYDVKM. The ends were cut back, 6 bases at V and 4 bases at J, with 21 bases in the middle. CDR3 in amino acids: CASRFPTGLSGTEAFF. The DNA of the CDR3 is TGTGCCAGCAGGTTTCCGACAGGTCTCTCTGGCACTGAAGCTTTCTTT. Full variable domain (rest looked up from reference TRBV28 and TRBJ1-1): DVKVTQSSRYLVKRTGEKVFLECVQDMDHENMFWYRQDPGLGLRLIYFSYDVKMKEKGDIPEGYSVSREKKERFSLILESASTNQTSMYLCASRFPTGLSGTEAFFGQGTRLTVV.

In this sample, this clone turned up once. V and J are TRBV19 and TRBJ1-6; 8 bases are a match to TRBD1. The CDR3 sequence is 18 residues long. J was trimmed by 0 bases and V by 4 bases; bases with no gene match: 8. Germline V gene data show CDR1 as LNHDA and CDR2 as SQIVND (reference sequence). The CDR3 nucleotides read TGTGCCAGTAGTAGACAGGGGCCTCAGAGCTCCTATAATTCACCCCTCCACTTT. Translating gives CASSRQGPQSSYNSPLHF.

This clone was counted only a few times. J is TRBJ2-7 and V is TRBV28; D is uncertain. Trimming removed 8 bases from V and 6 bases from J, with 14 bases in between. This CDR3 comprises 12 residues. CDR1 and CDR2 (germline): MDHEN, SYDVKM. CDR3 sequence: CASGPPPGEQYF. The DNA of the CDR3 is TGTGCCAGCGGTCCACCACCGGGCGAGCAGTACTTC.

V gene TRBV11-2 combines with J gene TRBJ1-2; TRBD1 agrees at 7 bases. This CDR3 comprises 15 residues. CDR1 and CDR2 (germline): SGHAT, FQNNGV. The trim removed 1 base at V and 2 bases at J, leaving 4 bases unmatched. CDR3 DNA: TGTGCCAGCAGCTTAGGGAGGGGGCGGAACTATGGCTACACCTTC. Amino acid sequence: CASSLGRGRNYGYTF.